This T cell receptor beta chain is from a study of shared clonotypes between healthy human individuals. A deep-level run was used for the assay. The protocol was immunoSEQ multiplex PCR, while the TCRdb copy is restricted to in-frame clones and leaves out a portion. The table has approximately 500,000 clones, around 80% seen once. This clone was counted between two and nine times. The healthy adult donors were HIV-negative and reported no recent acute infections or vaccinations. Genomic DNA came from 70 million to 100 million PBMCs in unsorted samples. CDR1 and CDR2 from the germline V gene are MDHEN and SYDVKM. This CDR3 has 13 amino acids. V shed 5 bases and J shed 6 bases, with 14 bases lying between them.

The chain uses TRBV28 and TRBJ2-7, with D possibly TRBD1 on 6 matching bases. The sequencing sample was made of PBMCs. The TCR was taken from a woman in her 40s in good health. Some clones in this sample may be carry-over from other donors' samples. CDR3 DNA sequence: TGTGCCAGCAGTGAACACAGGGATCCCGAGCAGTACTTC. This gives the protein CASSEHRDPEQYF.